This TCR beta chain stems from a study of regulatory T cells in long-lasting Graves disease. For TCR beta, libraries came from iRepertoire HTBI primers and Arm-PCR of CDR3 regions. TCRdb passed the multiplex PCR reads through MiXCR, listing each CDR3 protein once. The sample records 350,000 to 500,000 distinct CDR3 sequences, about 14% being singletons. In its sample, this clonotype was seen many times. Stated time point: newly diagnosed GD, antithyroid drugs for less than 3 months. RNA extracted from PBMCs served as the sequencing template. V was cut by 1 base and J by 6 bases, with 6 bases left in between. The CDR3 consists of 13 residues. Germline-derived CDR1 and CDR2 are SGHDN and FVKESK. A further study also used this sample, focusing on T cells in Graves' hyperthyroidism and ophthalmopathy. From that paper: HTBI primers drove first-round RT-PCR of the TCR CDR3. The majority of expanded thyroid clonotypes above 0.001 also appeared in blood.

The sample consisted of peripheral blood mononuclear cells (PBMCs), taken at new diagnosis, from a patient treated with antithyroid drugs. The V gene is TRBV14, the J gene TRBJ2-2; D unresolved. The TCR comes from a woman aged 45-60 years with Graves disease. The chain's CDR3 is CASSQVGAGELFF. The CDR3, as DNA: TGTGCCAGCAGCCAAGTAGGAGCCGGGGAGCTGTTTTTT. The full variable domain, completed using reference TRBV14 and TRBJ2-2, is EAGVTQFPSHSVIEKGQTVTLRCDPISGHDNLYWYRRVMGKEIKFLLHFVKESKQDESGMPNNRFLAERTGGTYSTLKVQPAELEDSGVYFCASSQVGAGELFFGEGSRLTVL.